The 6 T cell receptor beta chains below all came from one sample that was sequenced in a study of blood T cells in healthy people across ages. Primers used in a second PCR of about 7 to 11 cycles were a sample-barcoded 5' primer and a J-beta primer mix. TCRdb analysed the 5' RACE reads with MiXCR anew, one entry per CDR3 protein. The sample lists approximately 940,000 distinct CDR3 sequences; about 44% were seen once. The sample consisted of blood. The receptors stem from a man younger than 40 in good health.

The chain joins TRBV7-2 to TRBJ2-4, with D possibly matching TRBD2 (5 bases). Trimming took 3 bases from V and 1 from J, leaving 16 bases between them. Germline V gives CDR1 SGHTA, CDR2 FQGNSA. The CDR3 contains 17 residues. The CDR3 nucleotides are TGTGCCAGCAGCTTGCGGGTCACTTTAGGGGCCAAAAACATTCAGTACTTC. Amino acids: CASSLRVTLGAKNIQYF.

The chain links TRBV29-1 to TRBJ1-5; D may be TRBD1 (6 bases). Germline CDR1 is SQVTM and CDR2 is ANQGSEA. The CDR3 runs to 13 residues. The V gene lost 5 bases and the J gene lost 7 bases, with 15 bases spanning the gap. As DNA, the CDR3 is TGCAGCGTTCTGGCAGGGGAGGGACAGCCCCAGCATTTT. Translating it yields CSVLAGEGQPQHF.

The chain links TRBV30 to TRBJ1-5, with TRBD1 identical over 9 bases. The germline CDR1 and CDR2 sequences are GTSNPN and SVGIG (reference sequence). The CDR3 loop spans 15 amino acids. Trimming cost V 1 base and J 6 bases; bases outside gene matches: 7. CDR3 coding DNA: TGTGCCTGGAGTGAAAGGGGACAGGGAGGTCAGCCCCAGCATTTT. Translating gives CAWSERGQGGQPQHF.

This clonotype appeared a few times. The genes are TRBV7-2 and TRBJ1-1, with D perhaps matching TRBD1 (6 bases). V lost 1 base and J lost 5, with 11 bases in between. The CDR3 is made up of 14 amino acids. Germline values: CDR1 SGHTA, CDR2 FQGNSA. The CDR3, as DNA: TGTGCCAGCAGCTTAGAAGGGGGGCAGACTGAAGCTTTCTTT. Its translation: CASSLEGGQTEAFF.

The chain links TRBV3-1 to TRBJ1-4; TRBD1 agrees at 7 bases. The V segment lost 4 bases and the J segment 8 bases; nucleotides outside the gene matches: 7. The CDR3 has 14 amino acids. Germline V gives CDR1 LGHDT, CDR2 YNNKEL (reference sequence). In DNA, the CDR3 is TGTGCCAGCAGCCGAGACAGGGCGGTCGAAAAACTGTTTTTT. Translation gives CASSRDRAVEKLFF.

The chain links TRBV29-1 to TRBJ2-3; possible D gene TRBD1, 6 bases. Germline loops: CDR1 SQVTM, CDR2 ANQGSEA. Trimming removed 6 bases from V and 5 bases from J, with 15 bases in between. This CDR3 spans 13 amino acids. Written as DNA, the CDR3 is TGCAGCGTCCAAGGGGGAGCTGAAGATACGCAGTATTTT. Translated, it gives CSVQGGAEDTQYF.